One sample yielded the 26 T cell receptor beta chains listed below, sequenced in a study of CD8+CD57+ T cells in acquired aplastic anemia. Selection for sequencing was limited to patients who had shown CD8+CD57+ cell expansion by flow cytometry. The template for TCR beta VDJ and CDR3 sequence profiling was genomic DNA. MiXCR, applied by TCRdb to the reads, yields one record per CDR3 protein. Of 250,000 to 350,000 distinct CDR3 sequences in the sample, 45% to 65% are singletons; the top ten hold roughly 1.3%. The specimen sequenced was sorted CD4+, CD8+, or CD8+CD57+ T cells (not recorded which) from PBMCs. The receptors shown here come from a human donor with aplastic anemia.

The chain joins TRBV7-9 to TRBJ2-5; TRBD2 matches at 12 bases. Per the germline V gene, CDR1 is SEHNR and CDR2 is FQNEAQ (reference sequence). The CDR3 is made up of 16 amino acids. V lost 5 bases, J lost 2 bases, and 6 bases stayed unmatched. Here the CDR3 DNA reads TGTGCCAGCAGCGGACTAGCGGGACTAGGGCAAGAGACCCAGTACTTC. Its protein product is CASSGLAGLGQETQYF.

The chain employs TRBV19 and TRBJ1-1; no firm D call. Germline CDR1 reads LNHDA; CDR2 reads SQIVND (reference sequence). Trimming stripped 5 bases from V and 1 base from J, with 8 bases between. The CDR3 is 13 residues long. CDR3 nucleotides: TGTGCCAGTAGTGGTATGTCGAACACTGAAGCTTTCTTT. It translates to CASSGMSNTEAFF.

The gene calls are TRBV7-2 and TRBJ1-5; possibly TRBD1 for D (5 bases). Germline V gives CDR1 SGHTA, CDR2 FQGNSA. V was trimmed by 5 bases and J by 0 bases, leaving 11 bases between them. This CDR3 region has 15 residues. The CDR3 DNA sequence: TGTGCCAGCAGCCAGACAGCTTTTAGCAATCAGCCCCAGCATTTT. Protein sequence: CASSQTAFSNQPQHF. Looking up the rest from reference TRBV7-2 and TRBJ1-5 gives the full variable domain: GAGVSQSPSNKVTEKGKDVELRCDPISGHTALYWYRQSLGQGLEFLIYFQGNSAPDKSGLPSDRFSAERTGGSVSTLTIQRTQQEDSAVYLCASSQTAFSNQPQHFGDGTRLSIL.

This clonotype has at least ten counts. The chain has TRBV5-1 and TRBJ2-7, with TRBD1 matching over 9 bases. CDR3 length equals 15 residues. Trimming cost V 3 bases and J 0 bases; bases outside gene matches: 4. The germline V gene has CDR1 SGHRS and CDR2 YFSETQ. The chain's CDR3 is CASSSGQGVSYEQYF. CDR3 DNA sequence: TGCGCCAGCAGCTCGGGACAGGGCGTCTCCTACGAGCAGTACTTC.

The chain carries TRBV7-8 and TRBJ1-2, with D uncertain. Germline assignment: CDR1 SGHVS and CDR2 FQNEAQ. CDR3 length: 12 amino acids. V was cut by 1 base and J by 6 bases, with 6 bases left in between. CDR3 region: CASSLDGNGYTF. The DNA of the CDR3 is TGTGCCAGCAGCTTAGATGGAAATGGCTACACCTTC.

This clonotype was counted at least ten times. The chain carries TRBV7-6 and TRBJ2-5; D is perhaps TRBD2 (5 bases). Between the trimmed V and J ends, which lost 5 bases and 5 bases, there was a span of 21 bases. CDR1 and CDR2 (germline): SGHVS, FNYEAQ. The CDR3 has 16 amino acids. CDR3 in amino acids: CASSTRGMQRWETQYF. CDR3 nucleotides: TGTGCCAGCAGCACTCGAGGGATGCAACGATGGGAGACCCAGTACTTC.

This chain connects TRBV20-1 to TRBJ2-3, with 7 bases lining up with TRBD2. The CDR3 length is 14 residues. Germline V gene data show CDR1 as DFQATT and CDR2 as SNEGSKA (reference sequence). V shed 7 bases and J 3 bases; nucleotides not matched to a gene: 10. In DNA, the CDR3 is TGCAGTGGATATGGGGGGGGGGGGACAGATACGCAGTATTTT. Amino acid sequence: CSGYGGGGTDTQYF.

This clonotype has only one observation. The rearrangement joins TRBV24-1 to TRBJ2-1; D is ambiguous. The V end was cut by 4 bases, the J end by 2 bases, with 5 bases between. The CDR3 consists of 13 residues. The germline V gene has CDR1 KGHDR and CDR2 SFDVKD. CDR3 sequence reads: CATSEGPYNEQFF. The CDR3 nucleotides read TGTGCCACCAGTGAGGGCCCCTACAATGAGCAGTTCTTC.

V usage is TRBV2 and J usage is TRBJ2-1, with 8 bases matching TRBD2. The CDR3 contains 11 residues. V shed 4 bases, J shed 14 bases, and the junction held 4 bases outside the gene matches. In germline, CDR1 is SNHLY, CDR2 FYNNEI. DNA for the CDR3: TGTGCCAGCAGTGCAGCGGGAGTGGAGTTCTTC. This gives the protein CASSAAGVEFF.

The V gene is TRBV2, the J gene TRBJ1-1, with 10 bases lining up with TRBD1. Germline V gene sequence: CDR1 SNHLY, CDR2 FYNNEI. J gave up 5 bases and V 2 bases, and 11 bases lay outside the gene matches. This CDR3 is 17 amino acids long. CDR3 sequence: CASSERRRTGGITEAFF. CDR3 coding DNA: TGTGCCAGCAGTGAAAGGCGAAGGACAGGGGGTATAACTGAAGCTTTCTTT.

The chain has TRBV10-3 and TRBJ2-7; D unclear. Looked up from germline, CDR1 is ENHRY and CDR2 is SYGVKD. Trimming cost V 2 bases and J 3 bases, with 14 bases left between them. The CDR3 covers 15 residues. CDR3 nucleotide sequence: TGTGCCATCAGTGAGCTAAGCGCCGTCTTCTACGAGCAGTACTTC. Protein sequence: CAISELSAVFYEQYF.

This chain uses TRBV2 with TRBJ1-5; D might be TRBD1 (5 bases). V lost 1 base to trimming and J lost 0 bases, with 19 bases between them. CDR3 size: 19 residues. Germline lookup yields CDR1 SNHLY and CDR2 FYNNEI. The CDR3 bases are TGTGCCAGCAGTGAAGTGGAGGGACTAACCACCCCTAGCAATCAGCCCCAGCATTTT. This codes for CASSEVEGLTTPSNQPQHF.

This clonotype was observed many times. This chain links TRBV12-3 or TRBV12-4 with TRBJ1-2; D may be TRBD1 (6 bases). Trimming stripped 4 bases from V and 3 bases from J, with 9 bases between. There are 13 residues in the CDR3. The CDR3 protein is CASSSGQYYGYTF. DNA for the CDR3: TGTGCCAGCAGTTCAGGACAGTACTATGGCTACACCTTC.

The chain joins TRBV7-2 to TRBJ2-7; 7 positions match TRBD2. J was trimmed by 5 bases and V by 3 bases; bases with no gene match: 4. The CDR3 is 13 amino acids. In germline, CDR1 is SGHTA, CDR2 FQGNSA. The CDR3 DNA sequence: TGTGCCAGCAGCTTTCGGGGGGTCAACGAGCAGTACTTC. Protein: CASSFRGVNEQYF.

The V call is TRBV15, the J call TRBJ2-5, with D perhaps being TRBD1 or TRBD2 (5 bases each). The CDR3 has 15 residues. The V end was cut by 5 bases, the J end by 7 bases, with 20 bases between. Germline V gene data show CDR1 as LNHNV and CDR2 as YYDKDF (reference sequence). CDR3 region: CATSVSGPRGATQYF. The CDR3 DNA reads TGTGCCACCAGCGTCTCCGGGCCCCGAGGGGCGACCCAGTACTTC.

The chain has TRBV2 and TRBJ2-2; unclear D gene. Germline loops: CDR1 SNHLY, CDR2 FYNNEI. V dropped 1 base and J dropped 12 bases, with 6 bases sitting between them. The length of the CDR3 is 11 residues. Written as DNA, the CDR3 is TGTGCCAGCAGTGAAGGGGCGAAGCTGTTTTTT. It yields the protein CASSEGAKLFF.

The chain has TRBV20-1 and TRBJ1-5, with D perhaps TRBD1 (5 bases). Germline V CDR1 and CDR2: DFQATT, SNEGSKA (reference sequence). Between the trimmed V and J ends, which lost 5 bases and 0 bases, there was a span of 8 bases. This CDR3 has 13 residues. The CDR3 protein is CSAWQGSNQPQHF. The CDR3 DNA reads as TGCAGTGCTTGGCAGGGTAGCAATCAGCCCCAGCATTTT.

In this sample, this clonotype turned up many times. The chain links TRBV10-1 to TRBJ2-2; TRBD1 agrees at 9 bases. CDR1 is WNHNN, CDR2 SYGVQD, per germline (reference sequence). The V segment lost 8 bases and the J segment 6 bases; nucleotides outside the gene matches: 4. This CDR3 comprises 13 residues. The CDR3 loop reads CASRGTGSGELFF. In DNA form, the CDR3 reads TGCGCCAGCCGAGGGACAGGGTCCGGGGAGCTGTTTTTT.

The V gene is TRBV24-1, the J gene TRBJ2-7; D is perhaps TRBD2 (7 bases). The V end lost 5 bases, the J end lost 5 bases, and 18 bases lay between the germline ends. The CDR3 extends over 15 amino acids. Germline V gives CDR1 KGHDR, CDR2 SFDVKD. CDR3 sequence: CATSGTGTGRDEQYF. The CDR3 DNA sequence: TGTGCCACCAGTGGTACGGGTACAGGGAGGGACGAGCAGTACTTC.

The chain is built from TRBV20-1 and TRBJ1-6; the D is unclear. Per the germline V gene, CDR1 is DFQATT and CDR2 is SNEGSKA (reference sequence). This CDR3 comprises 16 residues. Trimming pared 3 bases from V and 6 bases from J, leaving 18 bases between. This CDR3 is CSASRPGGSGNSPLHF. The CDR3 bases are TGCAGTGCTAGTAGGCCCGGTGGTAGTGGTAATTCACCCCTCCACTTT.

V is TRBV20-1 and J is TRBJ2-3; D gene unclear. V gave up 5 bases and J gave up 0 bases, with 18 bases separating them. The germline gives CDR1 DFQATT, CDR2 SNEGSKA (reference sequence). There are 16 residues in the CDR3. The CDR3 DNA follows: TGCAGTGCTCAAAGGTGGAGAAAGCCTAGCACAGATACGCAGTATTTT. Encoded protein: CSAQRWRKPSTDTQYF.

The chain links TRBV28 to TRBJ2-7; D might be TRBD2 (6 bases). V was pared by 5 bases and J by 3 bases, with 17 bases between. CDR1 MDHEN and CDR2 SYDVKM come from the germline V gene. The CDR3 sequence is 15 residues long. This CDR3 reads CASSVTGTPIYEQYF. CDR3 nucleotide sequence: TGTGCCAGCAGTGTGACCGGGACTCCGATCTACGAGCAGTACTTC.

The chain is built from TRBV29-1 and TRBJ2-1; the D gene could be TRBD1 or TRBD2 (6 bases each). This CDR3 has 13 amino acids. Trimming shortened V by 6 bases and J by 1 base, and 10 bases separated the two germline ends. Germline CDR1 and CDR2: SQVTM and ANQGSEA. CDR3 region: CSVKGGSYNEQFF. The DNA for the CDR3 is TGCAGCGTGAAGGGGGGTTCCTACAATGAGCAGTTCTTC.

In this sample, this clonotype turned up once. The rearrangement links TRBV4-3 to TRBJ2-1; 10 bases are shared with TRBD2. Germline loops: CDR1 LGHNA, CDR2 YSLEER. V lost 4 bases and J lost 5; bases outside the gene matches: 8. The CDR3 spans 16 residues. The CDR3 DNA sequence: TGCGCCAGCAGCCGAATACTAGCGGGGTCACACAATGAGCAGTTCTTC. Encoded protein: CASSRILAGSHNEQFF.

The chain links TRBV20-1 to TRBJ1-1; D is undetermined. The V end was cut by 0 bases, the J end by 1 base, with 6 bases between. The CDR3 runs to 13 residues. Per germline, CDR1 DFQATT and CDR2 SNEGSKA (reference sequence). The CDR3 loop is CSARDIRNTEAFF. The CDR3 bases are TGCAGTGCTAGAGATATAAGGAACACTGAAGCTTTCTTT.

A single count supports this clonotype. The CDR3 DNA reads TGTGCCAGCAGTGAGCAGGGACAGGGTGGAAAACTGTTTTTT. This codes for CASSEQGQGGKLFF. The chain couples TRBV2 to TRBJ1-4, with 9 nucleotides matching TRBD1. V shed 3 bases and J 10 bases; nucleotides not matched to a gene: 6. The CDR3 is 14 amino acids. CDR1 SNHLY and CDR2 FYNNEI come from the germline V gene.